This T cell receptor beta chain was sequenced in a study of vaccination and CD4 T cells after COVID-19. About the study: Controls used CEFX viral epitopes (positive), HIV-1 Nef peptides (negative), or no peptide.

Cultured CD4+ T cell DNA underwent sequencing with the Oncomine TCR Beta short-read assay. Genomic DNA was taken out of cultured CD4+ T cells by extraction. TCRdb re-analysed the PCR reads in MiXCR, keeping a single row per CDR3 protein. The table includes roughly 20,000 distinct CDR3 sequences, around 44% detected once. Treatment defined: roughly ten-day PBMC culture with coronavirus spike peptide pools or control peptides (ViraFEST assay). Notes on the study in general: Spike mono-reactivity was evident in 304 of the 307 vaccine-specific clones derived from convalescent patients.

CDR1 is SEHNR, CDR2 FQNEAQ, per germline (reference sequence). V was clipped by 2 bases and J by 1 base, with 14 bases between them. The CDR3 is made up of 16 amino acids. About this clonotype itself: Antigen specificity is unknown.

This clonotype was sampled from a human donor who had recovered from COVID-19. The starting material was CD4+ T cells from blood, cultured in vitro, obtained before SARS-CoV-2 vaccination. The chain has TRBV7-9 and TRBJ1-2, with D uncertain. The CDR3 coding sequence is TGTGCCAGCAGCTTACCCCCAGCGCCTCATAACTATGGCTACACCTTC. This sequence encodes CASSLPPAPHNYGYTF.